The T cell receptor (beta chain) described here comes from a study of blood T cell repertoires in COVID-19. Study as a whole: Acute and convalescent COVID-19 samples came from the United States, Italy and Spain. T cells, B-cell-depleted T cells, or PBMCs supplied cDNA or gDNA.

The CDR3 is 17 amino acids. Germline loops: CDR1 MNHEY, CDR2 SMNVEV (reference sequence). V dropped 5 bases and J dropped 4; count of bases not matched to a gene: 6. Original processing notes: For nucleated cells, counts were estimated from reference gene primer amplification. Only in-frame clones appear in the TCRdb table, and some are missing; sequencing was by immunoSEQ multiplex PCR. V and J calls and clone size come straight from that table; D and trimming were deduced from the DNA. Of some 180,000 clones detected, around 89% appear once; the ten largest clones hold 0.62%. The chain links TRBV27 to TRBJ2-1; TRBD2 aligns across 15 bases. The receptor was isolated from a man aged 45 to 65 with acute or convalescent COVID-19. The sequencing sample was made of peripheral blood. This CDR3 reads CASSTWTSGREYNEQFF. The DNA for the CDR3 is TGTGCCAGCAGTACTTGGACTAGCGGGAGGGAATACAATGAGCAGTTCTTC.